This TCR beta chain appears in the sequencing data of a study of early T cells in non-severe SARS-CoV-2 infection. In the study overall: Sequencing was performed on bulk RNA from unsorted whole blood, leaving chains unpaired. Notes on the study in general: Private and CD4 specificities were missed by VDJdb matching, which favored anti-spike CD8 responses.

Unique molecular identifiers tagged individual cDNA molecules. TCRdb ran MiXCR on the 5' RACE reads and lists one entry per CDR3 protein. The table includes about 63,000 distinct CDR3 sequences, 13% detected once. This clonotype occurred many times. What it binds is not known. V lost 3 bases and J lost 3; bases outside the gene matches: 5. The length of the CDR3 is 13 residues. Germline V lookup: CDR1 DFQATT, CDR2 SNEGSKA (reference sequence). The source material was whole blood. This TCR derives from an adult who was a healthcare worker with PCR-confirmed SARS-CoV-2 infection or an uninfected control (not recorded which). The chain has TRBV20-1 and TRBJ2-7; 7 bases fit TRBD2. The CDR3 is CSASVGLVYEQYF. The CDR3 coding sequence is TGCAGTGCTAGCGTAGGACTAGTCTACGAGCAGTACTTC.